This is a list of T cell receptor beta chains from one sample in a study of PD-L1 blockade in urothelial cancer. TCRdb's table, derived via immunoSEQ multiplex PCR, lists solely in-frame clones and lacks some. There are about 88,000 clones in the sample; roughly nine tenths occur only once, and over 0.95% lies in the top ten. The input for sequencing was PBMCs, taken around atezolizumab (anti-PD-L1) treatment. The receptors stem from an elderly woman with urothelial cancer. Each CDR3 is given with its conserved first and last residue. A D gene is named only where the DNA matches it firmly. Rows give clone size only sometimes, using once, few, many, or a class for an expanded clone.

>TRBD1|TRBV5-1|once|TRBJ2-1
TGCGCCAGCAGCTTGGGGACAGGGATTTACAATGAGCAGTTCTTC
CASSLGTGIYNEQFF
>NA|TRBV5-1|NA|TRBJ1-4
TGCGCCAGCAGCCCCTCAGGGTCCAATGAAAAACTGTTTTTT
CASSPSGSNEKLFF
>NA|TRBV5-1|once|TRBJ2-3
TGCGCCAGCAGCTTGAGACTCGGAGTCAGGGAATGGGGCCGCCCAGATACGCAGTATTTT
CASSLRLGVREWGRPDTQYF
>NA|TRBV30|NA|TRBJ1-1
TGTGCCTGGAGTGGGCAATATTTACAGGGAAGTGAAGCTTTCTTT
CAWSGQYLQGSEAFF
>NA|TRBV13|NA|TRBJ2-7
TGTGCCAGCAGCTTAGGCTCGGGGAGCTCCTACGAGCAGTACTTC
CASSLGSGSSYEQYF
>TRBD1|TRBV11-2|NA|TRBJ2-7
TGTGCCAGCAGCTCCCTGGACAGGGGGACCTACGAGCAGTACTTC
CASSSLDRGTYEQYF
>TRBD2|TRBV11-3|once|TRBJ2-3
TGTGCCAGCAGCTTACGGGAGGGCAGCACAGATACGCAGTATTTT
CASSLREGSTDTQYF
>NA|TRBV23-1|NA|TRBJ1-4
TGCGCCACCGGGACACACATTCCGCCGTGGGTCGAAAAACTGTTTTTT
CATGTHIPPWVEKLFF
>NA|TRBV6-1|NA|TRBJ2-3
TGTGCCAGCCTAGCTGGGGGCGGTGTAGATACGCAGTATTTT
CASLAGGGVDTQYF
>NA|TRBV5-1|NA|TRBJ2-5
TGCGCCAGCAGCTTCCGGGGGACCCAGTACTTC
CASSFRGTQYF
>TRBD1|TRBV15|NA|TRBJ2-7
TGTGCCACCAGCAGGGACAGGGGTGCGTACGAGCAGTACTTC
CATSRDRGAYEQYF
>TRBD1|TRBV18|NA|TRBJ1-5
TGTGCCAGCTCACCACAGGGGGCAAGCAATCAGCCCCAGCATTTT
CASSPQGASNQPQHF
>TRBD2|TRBV28|NA|TRBJ2-1
TGTGCCAGCAGTTCTCTCAGGGGACTAGCGGGAGGATATGAGCAGTTCTTC
CASSSLRGLAGGYEQFF
>NA|TRBV11-2|NA|TRBJ2-7
TGTGCCAGCAGCTTACCGGGTCTCGAGCAGTACTTC
CASSLPGLEQYF
>NA|TRBV14|once|TRBJ2-7
TGTGCCAGCAGCCAACTGGGGCAGCCGAGCTACGAGCAGTACTTC
CASSQLGQPSYEQYF
>NA|TRBV7-2|NA|TRBJ2-1
TGTGCCAGCAGCTTCGGGTCTAGACAGTTCTTC
CASSFGSRQFF
>NA|TRBV10-3|NA|TRBJ1-5
TGTGCCATCAGTGAGTCGAAGGGAGGGGGGGTGAGTAGAAATCAGCCCCAGCATTTT
CAISESKGGGVSRNQPQHF
>NA|TRBV2|NA|TRBJ2-1
TGTGCCAGCAGCGTGACAGGAAACAATGAGCAGTTCTTC
CASSVTGNNEQFF
>NA|TRBV11-2|once|TRBJ2-2
TGTGCCAGCAGGCCCACAGGGTCCGCTTACGGGGAGCTGTTTTTT
CASRPTGSAYGELFF
>NA|TRBV6-4|NA|TRBJ2-2
TGTGCCAGCAGTGACTCGGGAGCTGGGGAGCTGTTTTTT
CASSDSGAGELFF
>TRBD1|TRBV27|few|TRBJ1-2
TGTGCCAGCAGCCCCCAACCGGGACAGGAAAAACACACCTTC
CASSPQPGQEKHTF
>NA|TRBV19|NA|TRBJ2-7
TGTGCCAGTAGTATAGATACAGACCGAACCTACGAGCAGTACTTC
CASSIDTDRTYEQYF